These 7 T cell receptor beta chains came from one sample sequenced in a study of blood T cells in healthy people across ages (dated by TCRdb to the mid-2010s). Library prep was done by 5' RACE. TCRdb shows the sequencer as Illumina HiSeq 2500. A second about 7 to 11 cycle PCR used a sample-barcoded 5' primer and a J-beta primer mix. The public sequencing data were trimmed at Q25 with fastp and processed into clonotypes with MiXCR by TCRdb, which kept only in-frame beta chains. Under each unique CDR3 protein, matching rows form one entry showing the most common genes and DNA. Present in this sample are some 1.4 million distinct CDR3 sequences, about 43% of which were seen just once. The ten largest make up less than 8% of the sample. The specimen sequenced was blood. These TCRs come from a woman younger than 35 in good health.

The rearrangement joins TRBV5-1 to TRBJ2-5; TRBD1 might be the D (6 bases). The V gene's germline CDR1 is SGHRS and CDR2 YFSETQ. CDR3 length: 15 amino acids. Trimming shortened V by 4 bases and J by 11 bases, and 24 bases separated the two germline ends. CDR3 region: CASSEGHGRVYEQYF. In DNA form, the CDR3 reads TGCGCCAGCAGCGAGGGACACGGCCGAGTCTATGAGCAGTACTTC. The full variable domain, its missing parts supplied by reference TRBV5-1 and TRBJ2-5, is KAGVTQTPRYLIKTRGQQVTLSCSPISGHRSVSWYQQTPGQGLQFLFEYFSETQRNKGNFPGRFSGRQFSNSRSEMNVSTLELGDSALYLCASSEGHGRVYEQYFGPGTRLLVL.

The chain uses TRBV10-2 and TRBJ1-2; a possible D gene is TRBD1 (5 bases). The V and J ends lost 10 bases and 4 bases respectively, with 16 bases between them. The CDR3 covers 13 residues. CDR1 and CDR2 from the germline V gene are WSHSY and SAAADI. CDR3 sequence reads: CAIYLGGAYGYTF. CDR3 DNA sequence: TGCGCCATTTATCTGGGCGGGGCCTATGGCTACACCTTC.

J is TRBJ2-4 and V is TRBV7-9; 8 nucleotides line up with TRBD2. Germline-derived CDR1 and CDR2 are SEHNR and FQNEAQ (reference sequence). J was trimmed by 0 bases and V by 5 bases; bases with no gene match: 18. The CDR3 is 20 residues long. The CDR3, as DNA: TGTGCCAGCAGCCCCCTCCTTGGGGTCCTAGCGGGCGTAGCCAAAAACATTCAGTACTTC. Encoded protein: CASSPLLGVLAGVAKNIQYF.

The V call is TRBV7-2, the J call TRBJ2-1; 9 bases line up with TRBD2. Germline-derived CDR1 and CDR2 are SGHTA and FQGNSA. The CDR3 contains 17 residues. The J segment lost 7 bases and the V segment lost 5 bases, leaving 15 bases of the junction unmatched. CDR3 in amino acids: CASSRHTIAGVRNEQFF. In DNA, the CDR3 is TGTGCCAGCAGCCGGCATACGATAGCGGGAGTGAGGAATGAGCAGTTCTTC. Based on the CDR3 plus reference TRBV7-2 and TRBJ2-1, the full variable domain is GAGVSQSPSNKVTEKGKDVELRCDPISGHTALYWYRQSLGQGLEFLIYFQGNSAPDKSGLPSDRFSAERTGGSVSTLTIQRTQQEDSAVYLCASSRHTIAGVRNEQFFGPGTRLTVL.

The rearrangement uses TRBV20-1 and TRBJ2-5; a possible D gene is TRBD2 (6 bases). Trimming cost V 6 bases and J 1 base, with 15 bases left between them. Germline CDR1 is DFQATT and CDR2 is SNEGSKA (reference sequence). The CDR3 spans 14 residues. The CDR3, as DNA: TGCAGTGCCCCTAAAGCGGGTCTCCAAGAGACCCAGTACTTC. This codes for CSAPKAGLQETQYF.

V gene TRBV12-3 or TRBV12-4 combines with J gene TRBJ2-7, with D possibly called TRBD1 or TRBD2 (5 bases each). CDR3 length equals 14 residues. Trimming stripped 6 bases from V and 0 bases from J, with 12 bases between. In DNA form, the CDR3 reads TGTGCCAGCAGACCGGCCGGGACCTCCTACGAGCAGTACTTC. Protein sequence: CASRPAGTSYEQYF.

This clonotype came up a few times. The chain combines TRBV2 with TRBJ2-1; TRBD2 is a possible D gene (5 bases). The ends were cut back, 6 bases at V and 9 bases at J, with 15 bases in the middle. The CDR3 contains 13 residues. CDR1 SNHLY and CDR2 FYNNEI come from the germline V gene. CDR3 sequence (DNA): TGTGCCAGCAGCCGTCTAGCTTTGACTGAGCAGTTCTTC. It specifies CASSRLALTEQFF.